This T cell receptor (beta chain) was found in a study of T cell responses to AZD1222 COVID-19 vaccine. Whole-study results and caveats: Researchers took repertoire samples only after the peak T cell response had come. Donors were largely white British and mainly female; clonal diversity was possibly underestimated. Two doses of AZD1222 preceded a rise in Spike-specific TCR breadth and depth.

In regard to this clone: The antigen is undetermined.

Produced via immunoSEQ multiplex PCR; TCRdb's table is partial and in-frame only. The sample holds 140,000 to 150,000 clones; 91% are singletons and the top ten take 4% to 6%. This clonotype was sampled from an adult in good health. The sample consisted of peripheral blood, taken on day 0 of AZD1222 vaccination.

DNA for the CDR3: TGTGCCAGCAGCCCGGGGGGGGGCACTGAAAAACTGTTTTTT. It encodes CASSPGGGTEKLFF. This chain links TRBV7-9 with TRBJ1-4; weak D call: TRBD1 (6 bases). The germline V gene encodes CDR1 SEHNR and CDR2 FQNEAQ (reference sequence). This CDR3 is 14 amino acids long. Trimming cost V 5 bases and J 7 bases, with 14 bases left between them.